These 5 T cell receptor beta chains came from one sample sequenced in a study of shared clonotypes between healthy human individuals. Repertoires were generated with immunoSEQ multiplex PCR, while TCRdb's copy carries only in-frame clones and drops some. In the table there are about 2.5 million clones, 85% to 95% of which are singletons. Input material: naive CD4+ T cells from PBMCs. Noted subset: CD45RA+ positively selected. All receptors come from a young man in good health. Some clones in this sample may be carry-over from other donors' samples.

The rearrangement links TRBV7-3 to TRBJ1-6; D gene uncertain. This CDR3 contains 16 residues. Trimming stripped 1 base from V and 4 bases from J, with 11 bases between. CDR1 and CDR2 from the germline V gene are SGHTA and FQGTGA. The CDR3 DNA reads TGTGCCAGCAGCTTAAATCCGAGTGGGTATAATTCACCCCTCCACTTT. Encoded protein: CASSLNPSGYNSPLHF.

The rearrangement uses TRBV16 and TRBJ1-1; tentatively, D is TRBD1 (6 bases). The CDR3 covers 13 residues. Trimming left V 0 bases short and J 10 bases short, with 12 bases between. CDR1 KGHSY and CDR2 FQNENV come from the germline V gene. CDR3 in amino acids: CASSQSVQGGAFF. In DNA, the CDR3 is TGTGCCAGCAGCCAATCGGTACAGGGAGGAGCTTTCTTT.

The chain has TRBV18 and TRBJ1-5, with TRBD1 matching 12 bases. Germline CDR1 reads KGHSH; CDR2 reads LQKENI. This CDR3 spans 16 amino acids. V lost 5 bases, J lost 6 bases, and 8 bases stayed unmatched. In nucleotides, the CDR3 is TGTGCCAGCTCAGCAGGGACAGGGGGCGCCAGTCAGCCCCAGCATTTT. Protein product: CASSAGTGGASQPQHF.

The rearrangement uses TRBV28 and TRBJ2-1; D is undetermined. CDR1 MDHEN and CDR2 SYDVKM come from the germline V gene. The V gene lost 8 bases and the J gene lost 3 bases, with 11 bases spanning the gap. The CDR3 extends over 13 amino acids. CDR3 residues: CASQVGIYNEQFF. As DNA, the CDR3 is TGTGCCAGCCAGGTGGGGATCTACAATGAGCAGTTCTTC.

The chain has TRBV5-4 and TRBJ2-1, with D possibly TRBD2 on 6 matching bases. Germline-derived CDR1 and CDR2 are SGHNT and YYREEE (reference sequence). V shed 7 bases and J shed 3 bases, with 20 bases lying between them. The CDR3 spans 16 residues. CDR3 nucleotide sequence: TGTGCCAGCGGGAAACCGGGACTCCCCGACTACAATGAGCAGTTCTTC. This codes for CASGKPGLPDYNEQFF.